The 18 T cell receptor beta chains given below trace back to one sample, sequenced in a study of cytomegalovirus exposure and HLA in healthy donors. The primer mix had 60 Vbeta and 13 Jbeta primers. Sequenced by immunoSEQ multiplex PCR; TCRdb stores in-frame clones only, minus some. The top ten clones hold 11% of a sample with around 150,000 clones, roughly 77% of them seen once. The sequencing input was PBMCs. The receptors stem from a man younger than 35 in good health and CMV-seropositive.

This clone was seen a few times. V is TRBV4-1 and J is TRBJ2-6, with no clear D. V lost 3 bases to trimming and J lost 2 bases, with 8 bases between them. The length of the CDR3 is 15 residues. Germline values: CDR1 MGHRA, CDR2 YSYEKL. The DNA of the CDR3 is TGCGCCAGCAGCCACCCTGTAACTGGGGCCAACGTCCTGACTTTC. Residues: CASSHPVTGANVLTF.

DNA for the CDR3: TGTGCCAGCAGCCCCATGACAGGCTACGAGCAGTACTTC. Translation gives CASSPMTGYEQYF. V gene TRBV7-9 combines with J gene TRBJ2-7; TRBD1 might be the D (6 bases). Trimming left V 5 bases short and J 3 bases short, with 11 bases between. This CDR3 spans 13 amino acids. Germline values: CDR1 SEHNR, CDR2 FQNEAQ (reference sequence). Complete variable domain (other parts from reference TRBV7-9 and TRBJ2-7): DTGVSQNPRHKITKRGQNVTFRCDPISEHNRLYWYRQTLGQGPEFLTYFQNEAQLEKSRLLSDRFSAERPKGSFSTLEIQRTEQGDSAMYLCASSPMTGYEQYFGPGTRLTVT.

The V call is TRBV28, the J call TRBJ1-2, with 10 positions matching TRBD1. Trimming removed 6 bases from V and 4 bases from J; junction bases left unmatched: 14. The CDR3 consists of 17 residues. Germline V lookup: CDR1 MDHEN, CDR2 SYDVKM. In nucleotides, the CDR3 is TGTGCCAGCAGACCCGGGACAGGGGTCACGGGGAGCTATGGCTACACCTTC. It encodes CASRPGTGVTGSYGYTF.

This clone was seen a handful of times. V is TRBV6-5 and J is TRBJ2-5; D is possibly TRBD1 (5 bases). V was shortened by 3 bases and J by 7 bases, with 12 bases between the two germline ends. The CDR3 is 13 amino acids. Germline-derived CDR1 and CDR2 are MNHEY and SVGAGI. The CDR3 here is CASSYGQGTTQYF. Here the CDR3 DNA reads TGTGCCAGCAGTTATGGGCAGGGCACGACCCAGTACTTC.

The J gene is TRBJ1-1, the V gene TRBV30, with a possible D match to TRBD1 (6 bases). CDR3 length equals 15 residues. The germline V gene has CDR1 GTSNPN and CDR2 SVGIG (reference sequence). The ends were cut back, 0 bases at V and 2 bases at J, with 13 bases in the middle. The CDR3 nucleotides are TGTGCCTGGAGTGTACCGGCAGGGGATAACACTGAAGCTTTCTTT. It encodes CAWSVPAGDNTEAFF.

The chain uses TRBV6-4 and TRBJ1-1, with D uncertain. Germline V gene data show CDR1 as MRHNA and CDR2 as SNTAGT. The V and J ends lost 6 bases and 7 bases respectively, with 21 bases between them. This CDR3 spans 15 amino acids. In DNA, the CDR3 is TGTGCCAGCAGAGCCTACGGACTGGGAACACTTGAAGCTTTCTTT. As protein: CASRAYGLGTLEAFF.

The chain employs TRBV29-1 and TRBJ2-3; maybe TRBD2 (6 bases). The CDR3 sequence is 15 residues long. V lost 2 bases and J 0 bases, leaving 12 bases between the germline ends. Germline V gene data show CDR1 as SQVTM and CDR2 as ANQGSEA. The CDR3 loop is CSVEIAGSSTDTQYF. CDR3 sequence (DNA): TGCAGCGTTGAAATTGCGGGAAGTAGCACAGATACGCAGTATTTT.

The chain recombines TRBV5-1 with TRBJ1-1; D gene unclear. This CDR3 has 16 amino acids. The V and J ends lost 0 bases and 4 bases respectively, with 16 bases between them. Germline lookup yields CDR1 SGHRS and CDR2 YFSETQ. The CDR3, as DNA: TGCGCCAGCAGCTTGGCTGGCAACCTGGGGAGCACTGAAGCTTTCTTT. It encodes CASSLAGNLGSTEAFF.

In nucleotides, the CDR3 is TGTGCCAGCAGTTTCCCCGACTCTCAAGAGACCCAGTACTTC. It is translated as CASSFPDSQETQYF. The chain couples TRBV28 to TRBJ2-5; D unclear. The ends were cut back, 3 bases at V and 2 bases at J, with 10 bases in the middle. CDR1 and CDR2 (germline): MDHEN, SYDVKM. There are 14 residues in the CDR3.

The chain has TRBV7-2 and TRBJ2-7, with 7 nucleotides matching TRBD1. The junction had 0 bases not matched to a gene; V was cut back by 0 bases and J by 4 bases. The CDR3 has 13 residues. Germline V gives CDR1 SGHTA, CDR2 FQGNSA. CDR3 DNA: TGTGCCAGCAGCTTAGCGACAGGGTACGAGCAGTACTTC. Encoded protein: CASSLATGYEQYF.

This clone showed up just a few times. The chain recombines TRBV7-3 with TRBJ2-1, with 9 bases fitting TRBD2. Germline-derived CDR1 and CDR2 are SGHTA and FQGTGA. The length of the CDR3 is 16 residues. J gave up 7 bases and V 3 bases, and 10 bases lay outside the gene matches. The CDR3 bases are TGTGCCAGCAGCTTGCCGGGCAGCGCGGGGGGGAATGAGCAGTTCTTC. Encoded protein: CASSLPGSAGGNEQFF. The whole variable domain, filled in from reference TRBV7-3 and TRBJ2-1, reads GAGVSQTPSNKVTEKGKYVELRCDPISGHTALYWYRQSLGQGPEFLIYFQGTGAADDSGLPNDRFFAVRPEGSVSTLKIQRTERGDSAVYLCASSLPGSAGGNEQFFGPGTRLTVL.

This chain connects TRBV7-9 to TRBJ2-7, with 7 bases fitting TRBD1. The length of the CDR3 is 15 residues. CDR1 and CDR2 (germline): SEHNR, FQNEAQ (reference sequence). The J segment lost 4 bases and the V segment lost 3 bases, leaving 9 bases of the junction unmatched. This CDR3 reads CASSFVSTGIYEQYF. The CDR3, as DNA: TGTGCCAGCAGCTTTGTATCGACAGGGATATACGAGCAGTACTTC.

V and J are TRBV27 and TRBJ1-2; 7 nucleotides align to TRBD1. V shed 6 bases, J shed 0 bases, and the junction held 4 bases outside the gene matches. The V gene's germline CDR1 is MNHEY and CDR2 SMNVEV (reference sequence). The CDR3 runs to 14 residues. The CDR3 nucleotides are TGTGCCAGCAGACAGGGGTCTTCTAACTATGGCTACACCTTC. As protein: CASRQGSSNYGYTF.

This clone was observed a handful of times. J is TRBJ2-5 and V is TRBV6-1, with TRBD1 identical over 8 bases. The J segment lost 11 bases and the V segment lost 1 base, leaving 18 bases of the junction unmatched. The CDR3 extends over 17 amino acids. The germline gives CDR1 MNHNS, CDR2 SASEGT. The CDR3 region is CASSEGWDRPPVGEQYF. The DNA of the CDR3 is TGTGCCAGCAGTGAAGGCTGGGACAGGCCCCCGGTCGGGGAGCAGTACTTC.

Regarding this clone: The sample has other DNA sequences that encode this CDR3 too. CDR3 in DNA: TGTGCCAGCAGCTTAGAGGGGACAGGTTCCCGGGAGCTGTTTTTT. This translates into CASSLEGTGSRELFF. V is TRBV7-2 and J is TRBJ2-2; 8 positions match TRBD1. CDR1 is SGHTA and CDR2 is FQGNSA in the germline V gene. J gave up 9 bases and V 1 base, and 7 bases lay outside the gene matches. The CDR3 runs 15 residues. Complete variable domain (other parts from reference TRBV7-2 and TRBJ2-2): GAGVSQSPSNKVTEKGKDVELRCDPISGHTALYWYRQSLGQGLEFLIYFQGNSAPDKSGLPSDRFSAERTGGSVSTLTIQRTQQEDSAVYLCASSLEGTGSRELFFGEGSRLTVL.

This clone was detected only a few times. The rearrangement uses TRBV14 and TRBJ2-3, with no clear D. Trimming took off 2 bases at V and 0 bases at J, with 9 bases between the two ends. Germline V gene data show CDR1 as SGHDN and CDR2 as FVKESK. The CDR3 totals 15 residues. The CDR3 reads CASSQYRTSTDTQYF. The CDR3 region has the DNA TGTGCCAGCAGCCAATATCGCACTAGCACAGATACGCAGTATTTT.

The chain is built from TRBV5-6 and TRBJ2-1; the match to TRBD2 covers 8 bases. Trimming at V came to 0 bases and at J to 5 bases, leaving 10 bases not matched to a gene. CDR3 length: 17 amino acids. CDR1 SGHDT and CDR2 YYEEEE come from the germline V gene. The CDR3 is CASSLGPPAGGHNEQFF. The DNA for the CDR3 is TGTGCCAGCAGCTTGGGCCCCCCGGCGGGAGGCCACAATGAGCAGTTCTTC.

The gene calls are TRBV4-1 and TRBJ2-2, with 9 bases lining up with TRBD2. Germline V gives CDR1 MGHRA, CDR2 YSYEKL. V shed 0 bases, J shed 5 bases, and the junction held 7 bases outside the gene matches. This CDR3 has 17 amino acids. DNA for the CDR3: TGCGCCAGCAGCCAAGATAGTCTAGCGGGAATAACCGGGGAGCTGTTTTTT. Translating it yields CASSQDSLAGITGELFF.